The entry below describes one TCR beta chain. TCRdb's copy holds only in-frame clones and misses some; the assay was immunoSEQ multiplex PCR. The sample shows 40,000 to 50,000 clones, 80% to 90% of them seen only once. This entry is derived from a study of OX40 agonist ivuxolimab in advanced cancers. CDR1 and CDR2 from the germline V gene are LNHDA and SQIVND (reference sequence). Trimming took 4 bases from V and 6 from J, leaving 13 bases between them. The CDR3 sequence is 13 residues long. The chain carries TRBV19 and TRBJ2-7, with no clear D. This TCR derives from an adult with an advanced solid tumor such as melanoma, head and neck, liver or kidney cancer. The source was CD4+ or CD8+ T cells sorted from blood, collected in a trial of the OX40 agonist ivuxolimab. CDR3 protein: CASSTAPWSEQYF. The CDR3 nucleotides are TGTGCCAGTAGTACAGCACCCTGGTCCGAGCAGTACTTC.